This T cell receptor (beta chain) was sequenced in a study of blood T cell repertoires in COVID-19 (dated by TCRdb to about 2020). Background on the whole study: Collaborator samples came from the United States, Italy and Spain and covered acute and convalescent phases of COVID-19. Sample metadata almost always included a de-identified subject ID, COVID-19 status, age in years and sex. The material from the prospective study consisted of cDNA or gDNA derived from T cells, B-cell-depleted T cells, or PBMCs. Deeply sampled blood TCRbeta repertoires from subjects exposed to, actively infected with, or recovered from COVID-19 were included in the dataset. The repertoires were made available in a free public database intended to serve as a resource for research on the immune response to SARS-CoV-2. The samples were drawn from two sources: the first 160 participants of the ongoing ImmuneRACE study, and over 950 subjects contributed by 6 global collaborators. Where available, HLA class I and class II types were taken from metadata supplied by the sample provider and were not determined by assay-based typing. The investigation overall reported the following: The quantity of clinical and demographic metadata differed by source and by participant and was supplied without curation.

According to the germline V gene, CDR1 reads MNHEY and CDR2 reads SVGEGT. V is clipped by 0 bases and J by 6 bases, and the sequence between their germline boundaries is 16 bases long. The CDR3 spans 16 residues, from the cysteine through the phenylalanine. The read is trimmed to its CDR3 DNA, 48 bases read in frame from base 1. TCRbeta CDR3 regions were amplified from genomic DNA by means of the immunoSEQ Assay, a bias-controlled multiplex PCR. The authors' pipeline ran thus. The number of nucleated cells in each sample was estimated from the amplification of reference gene primers within the assay. Sequence reads were collapsed and filtered to measure the absolute abundance of every unique TCRbeta CDR3 rearrangement. For each sample, productive Simpson clonality was calculated as the square root of Simpson's diversity index across productive rearrangements. The source is immuneACCESS, and TCRdb retained only in-frame sequences with V and J called. Part of the clones is not carried over; for the studies checked, unresolved V genes explain less than half of this, and the remainder is unexplained. V and J calls plus clone size are reproduced from that table; the DNA served to infer D and trimming. The sample data list about 230,000 clones, and about 87% of these were observed just once. The ten largest make up about 2.5% of the sample.

Enrolling through a virtual design, the prospective study's participants ranged in age from roughly 18 to 100 years and lived across 20 to 30 United States geographic areas. In the prospective study, participants were assigned to cohorts based on the clinical history participants reported in a screening survey and a study questionnaire. In the prospective study, whole blood, serum and a nasopharyngeal or oropharyngeal swab were collected from each participant by mobile phlebotomists. Prospective study participants could optionally give additional blood draws and questionnaires over an approximately two-month period. Before DNA extraction, prospective study blood samples were shipped either frozen or at room temperature. As concerns this clone: Its antigen target is currently unknown. Base qualities are not at hand, and no much larger clone is one base apart.

The sequencing input was PBMCs or T cells enriched from blood (not recorded which). Recombination joined TRBV6-2 or TRBV6-3 with TRBJ2-3, with the identity of the D gene unclear. This clonotype was sampled from a woman aged 40 to 49 with acute COVID-19. CDR3 region: CASSYSFRPQTDTQYF. The DNA sequence is given as TGTGCCAGCAGTTACTCGTTCAGGCCGCAAACGGATACGCAGTATTTT.